Following are 25 T cell receptor beta chains from one sample sequenced in a study of cytomegalovirus exposure and HLA in healthy donors. Primers: 60 Vbeta forward and 13 Jbeta reverse. Profiling relied on immunoSEQ multiplex PCR, and the TCRdb table lists in-frame clones only, not all of them. The table has roughly 170,000 clones, about three quarters seen once. Source material: PBMCs. The receptors were gathered from a female donor in good health and CMV-seronegative.

The chain combines TRBV5-1 with TRBJ2-3, with TRBD2 matching over 10 bases. V trimming: 4 bases; J trimming: 5 bases; junction bases outside the gene matches: 4. The CDR3 loop spans 14 amino acids. The germline V gene has CDR1 SGHRS and CDR2 YFSETQ. DNA for the CDR3: TGCGCCAGCAGCACCCGGACTAGCGGAGATACGCAGTATTTT. Protein product: CASSTRTSGDTQYF.

As DNA, the CDR3 is TGTGCCACCAGTCGAACAGGAGGGTATGGCTACACCTTC. This sequence encodes CATSRTGGYGYTF. The chain links TRBV15 to TRBJ1-2, with D possibly TRBD1 on 5 matching bases. The germline CDR1 and CDR2 sequences are LNHNV and YYDKDF (reference sequence). The CDR3 runs 13 residues. Trimming removed 6 bases at V and 5 bases at J, with 13 bases between.

A single count supports this clone. J is TRBJ1-5 and V is TRBV19, with D possibly being TRBD1 (6 bases). Trimming took 4 bases from V and 4 from J, leaving 17 bases between them. CDR1 and CDR2 (germline): LNHDA, SQIVND (reference sequence). CDR3 size: 16 residues. The CDR3 DNA follows: TGTGCCAGTAGTACCAGGGGACAAGCGAGGAATCAGCCCCAGCATTTT. It is translated as CASSTRGQARNQPQHF.

V and J are TRBV28 and TRBJ1-1; the D gene is possibly TRBD1 (6 bases). This CDR3 comprises 14 residues. V dropped 2 bases and J dropped 0 bases, with 7 bases sitting between them. The germline CDR1 and CDR2 sequences are MDHEN and SYDVKM. The CDR3 coding sequence is TGTGCCAGCAGTTTACCAGGGGTGAACACTGAAGCTTTCTTT. It yields the protein CASSLPGVNTEAFF.

V is TRBV16 and J is TRBJ1-2; possible D gene TRBD1, 6 bases. This CDR3 has 13 residues. V shed 2 bases and J shed 8 bases, with 12 bases lying between them. CDR1 is KGHSY, CDR2 FQNENV, per germline. The CDR3 sequence: CASSQTGQLGYTF. The CDR3 DNA reads TGTGCCAGCAGCCAAACCGGACAGTTAGGCTACACCTTC.

This clone was detected a few times. The chain has TRBV6-5 and TRBJ2-1; 10 bases fit TRBD2. The CDR3 is 16 residues long. The ends lost 0 bases at V and 7 bases at J; junction bases unmatched: 6. The V gene's germline CDR1 is MNHEY and CDR2 SVGAGI. CDR3 protein: CASSYSNLAGVNEQFF. The CDR3 region has the DNA TGTGCCAGCAGTTACTCGAACCTAGCGGGAGTTAATGAGCAGTTCTTC.

The chain carries TRBV6-5 and TRBJ2-7; tentatively, D is TRBD2 (5 bases). V lost 6 bases, J lost 6 bases, and 21 bases lay in between. Germline V CDR1 and CDR2: MNHEY, SVGAGI. This CDR3 contains 15 residues. CDR3 in DNA: TGTGCCAGCAGCTCCGCGGGCGGGCTGATCGGCGAGCAGTACTTC. Translation gives CASSSAGGLIGEQYF.

This rearrangement joins TRBV18 to TRBJ2-2, with 7 positions matching TRBD1. The germline V gene encodes CDR1 KGHSH and CDR2 LQKENI. V gave up 6 bases and J gave up 6 bases; unmatched junction bases: 10. This CDR3 contains 15 residues. DNA of the CDR3: TGTGCCAGCTCCCCCGGGGCAGGGACAGCCGGGGAGCTGTTTTTT. It is translated as CASSPGAGTAGELFF. Supplemented by reference TRBV18 and TRBJ2-2, the full variable domain reads NAGVMQNPRHLVRRRGQEARLRCSPMKGHSHVYWYRQLPEEGLKFMVYLQKENIIDESGMPKERFSAEFPKEGPSILRIQQVVRGDSAAYFCASSPGAGTAGELFFGEGSRLTVL.

V gene TRBV19 combines with J gene TRBJ2-3; the match to TRBD1 covers 7 bases. With 9 bases clipped from V and 6 bases from J, the junction kept 9 bases outside the gene matches. Germline V gene lookup returns CDR1 LNHDA and CDR2 SQIVND (reference sequence). This CDR3 has 13 amino acids. The CDR3 here is CASRDRPSDTQYF. CDR3 coding DNA: TGTGCCAGCAGGGACAGACCATCCGATACGCAGTATTTT.

The chain uses TRBV6-5 and TRBJ1-2; D is undetermined. This CDR3 comprises 15 residues. Between the trimmed V and J ends, which lost 0 bases and 7 bases, there was a span of 15 bases. Germline V gene data show CDR1 as MNHEY and CDR2 as SVGAGI. CDR3 loop: CASSYSYDRQSGYTF. The CDR3 coding sequence is TGTGCCAGCAGTTACTCCTACGATCGACAATCTGGCTACACCTTC.

As to this clone: Germline is not matched at one junction end, which may reflect a read error. The same CDR3 can be traced to other DNA sequences in this sample. The chain links TRBV15 to TRBJ1-1; a possible D gene is TRBD1 (5 bases). Germline values: CDR1 LNHNV, CDR2 YYDKDF (reference sequence). The CDR3 contains 12 residues. CDR3 region: CATSTSDTEAFF. The CDR3 DNA follows: TGTGCCACCAGCACCTCGGACACTGAGGCTTTCTTT.

This clone has only one observation. The CDR3 sequence is CASSYGGENTEAFF. CDR3 bases: TGTGCCAGCAGTTACGGGGGGGAGAACACTGAAGCTTTCTTT. The chain uses TRBV6-5 and TRBJ1-1; perhaps TRBD1 as D (5 bases). Trimming took off 2 bases at V and 1 base at J, with 8 bases between the two ends. This CDR3 comprises 14 residues. The V gene's germline CDR1 is MNHEY and CDR2 SVGAGI.

The rearrangement uses TRBV4-1 and TRBJ2-6; D gene uncertain. The length of the CDR3 is 15 residues. The germline gives CDR1 MGHRA, CDR2 YSYEKL. V was shortened by 8 bases and J by 0 bases, with 11 bases between the two germline ends. The CDR3 coding sequence is TGCGCCAGCCAGAATGATATCTCTGGGGCCAACGTCCTGACTTTC. Residues: CASQNDISGANVLTF.

This sequence joins TRBV5-1 and TRBJ2-7; possible D gene TRBD1, 6 bases. The CDR3 consists of 14 residues. Trimming took 0 bases from V and 1 from J, leaving 8 bases between them. Germline V lookup: CDR1 SGHRS, CDR2 YFSETQ. CDR3 bases: TGCGCCAGCAGCTTGGGGGACATGTCCTACGAGCAGTACTTC. Translation: CASSLGDMSYEQYF.

The rearrangement uses TRBV9 and TRBJ2-1; TRBD2 matches at 11 bases. This CDR3 has 15 residues. The germline CDR1 and CDR2 sequences are SGDLS and YYNGEE. The V and J ends lost 0 bases and 6 bases, in that order; junction bases with no gene match: 2. The CDR3 DNA reads TGTGCCAGCAGCGTAGTAGCGGGAGGGCCCAATGAGCAGTTCTTC. Translated: CASSVVAGGPNEQFF. The full variable domain, its missing parts supplied by reference TRBV9 and TRBJ2-1, is DSGVTQTPKHLITATGQRVTLRCSPRSGDLSVYWYQQSLDQGLQFLIQYYNGEERAKGNILERFSAQQFPDLHSELNLSSLELGDSALYFCASSVVAGGPNEQFFGPGTRLTVL.

CDR3 sequence reads: CASGKGQGALSEAFF. In nucleotides, the CDR3 is TGTGCCAGCGGAAAAGGACAGGGGGCTCTTTCTGAAGCTTTCTTT. This chain links TRBV5-4 with TRBJ1-1, with 11 bases matching TRBD1. CDR3 size: 15 residues. The germline CDR1 and CDR2 sequences are SGHNT and YYREEE (reference sequence). V shed 7 bases, J shed 6 bases, and the junction held 11 bases outside the gene matches.

J is TRBJ2-7 and V is TRBV28; the match to TRBD2 covers 9 bases. The CDR3 contains 13 residues. The germline V gene encodes CDR1 MDHEN and CDR2 SYDVKM. The junction had 3 bases not matched to a gene; V was cut back by 9 bases and J by 0 bases. Written as DNA, the CDR3 is TGTGCCAGGGATAGCGGGAGCTCCTACGAGCAGTACTTC. It is translated as CARDSGSSYEQYF.

The rearrangement joins TRBV5-6 to TRBJ1-2, with TRBD1 as a possible D gene (6 bases). Per the germline V gene, CDR1 is SGHDT and CDR2 is YYEEEE. Trimming pared 4 bases from V and 8 bases from J, leaving 24 bases between. CDR3 size: 16 residues. CDR3 region: CASSRDPGQPQQGYTF. The CDR3 DNA is TGTGCCAGCAGCCGCGACCCGGGACAACCCCAGCAGGGCTACACCTTC.

This chain links TRBV6-5 with TRBJ1-6; D is unresolved. The CDR3 totals 15 residues. CDR1 and CDR2 from the germline V gene are MNHEY and SVGAGI. The V and J ends lost 7 bases and 4 bases respectively, with 14 bases between them. The CDR3 bases are TGTGCCAGCACCCCCGGGGATCAGTATAATTCACCCCTCCACTTT. Amino acid sequence: CASTPGDQYNSPLHF.

V is TRBV7-9 and J is TRBJ1-6; 7 nucleotides line up with TRBD1. With 6 bases clipped from V and 9 bases from J, the junction kept 8 bases outside the gene matches. The germline gives CDR1 SEHNR, CDR2 FQNEAQ (reference sequence). The CDR3 has 14 residues. CDR3 region: CASSSTGDTSPLHF. For the CDR3, the DNA is TGTGCCAGCAGTTCCACAGGGGATACTTCACCCCTCCACTTT.

The chain links TRBV19 to TRBJ2-5, with 7 bases that match TRBD1. V lost 5 bases to trimming and J lost 2 bases; unmatched junction nucleotides: 8. The CDR3 sequence is 15 residues long. Germline-derived CDR1 and CDR2 are LNHDA and SQIVND (reference sequence). The CDR3 nucleotides are TGTGCCAGTAGTCATCGGACAGGACTTCAAGAGACCCAGTACTTC. Translating it yields CASSHRTGLQETQYF.

The J gene is TRBJ2-1, the V gene TRBV5-4; possible D gene TRBD2, 6 bases. With 0 bases removed from V and 0 bases from J, the gap between germline ends came to 10 bases. Germline CDR1 is SGHNT and CDR2 is YYREEE (reference sequence). This CDR3 has 16 amino acids. CDR3 region: CASSLGSGGSYNEQFF. As DNA, the CDR3 is TGTGCCAGCAGCTTGGGTAGCGGAGGCTCCTACAATGAGCAGTTCTTC. The variable domain in full, with the rest retrieved from reference TRBV5-4 and TRBJ2-1, is ETGVTQSPTHLIKTRGQQVTLRCSSQSGHNTVSWYQQALGQGPQFIFQYYREEENGRGNFPPRFSGLQFPNYSSELNVNALELDDSALYLCASSLGSGGSYNEQFFGPGTRLTVL.

This chain joins TRBV7-2 and TRBJ1-5; no reliable D call. Germline V gene sequence: CDR1 SGHTA, CDR2 FQGNSA. V was clipped by 5 bases and J by 0 bases, with 11 bases between them. The CDR3 is made up of 15 amino acids. The DNA for the CDR3 is TGTGCCAGCAGCGTGTCATACGGTAGCAATCAGCCCCAGCATTTT. Encoded protein: CASSVSYGSNQPQHF.

This rearrangement joins TRBV9 to TRBJ1-5; maybe TRBD1 (6 bases). The germline V gene has CDR1 SGDLS and CDR2 YYNGEE. The CDR3 is 15 amino acids. V lost 0 bases and J lost 3, with 10 bases in between. CDR3 nucleotide sequence: TGTGCCAGCAGCGTAGGGACAGTGGACAATCAGCCCCAGCATTTT. Its translation is CASSVGTVDNQPQHF.

About this clone: An end of the junction does not agree with germline; a read error may underlie this. The chain has TRBV7-8 and TRBJ2-6; 9 nucleotides match TRBD1. The CDR3 has 16 amino acids. Germline CDR1 SGHVS, CDR2 FQNEAQ. CDR3 residues: CASSTRDRAGANGLTF. The CDR3 DNA reads TGTGCCAGCAGCACCCGGGACAGGGCTGGGGCCAACGGCCTGACTTTC.